This T cell receptor beta chain derives from a study of blood T cell repertoires in COVID-19. This table comes from immunoSEQ multiplex PCR, and its TCRdb copy is limited to in-frame clones, with some not included. Among about 160,000 clones listed, 75% to 85% were seen once. The trim removed 4 bases at V and 4 bases at J, leaving 12 bases unmatched. Germline CDR1 SGHRS, CDR2 YFSETQ. CDR3 length: 16 residues. V usage is TRBV5-1 and J usage is TRBJ1-2, with 8 bases identical to TRBD1. This TCR was recovered from a woman aged 55-69 years with COVID-19, enrolled during active disease. The sample was peripheral blood. The CDR3 nucleotides read TGCGCCAGCAGCCACGAACTTGGACAGGGCGGCTATGGCTACACCTTC. Translated, it gives CASSHELGQGGYGYTF. The entire variable domain, with the rest obtained from reference TRBV5-1 and TRBJ1-2, is as follows: KAGVTQTPRYLIKTRGQQVTLSCSPISGHRSVSWYQQTPGQGLQFLFEYFSETQRNKGNFPGRFSGRQFSNSRSEMNVSTLELGDSALYLCASSHELGQGGYGYTFGSGTRLTVV.